This T cell receptor (beta chain) was found in a study of T cell responses to AZD1222 COVID-19 vaccine. Study overall: Second-dose schedules of about 4 or about 12 weeks were combined.

Study outcomes and limitations: Just 5 or 6 AZD1222 recipients tested seropositive at baseline. Repertoires were collected only later (after the peak T cell response had occurred).

With respect to this clone: Its antigen is not known.

Measured with immunoSEQ multiplex PCR; TCRdb has only the in-frame clones, and not every one. In the table there are roughly 130,000 clones, approximately 92% of which are singletons. The CDR3 runs 14 residues. CDR1 is KGHSH and CDR2 is LQKENI in the germline V gene. The V gene lost 0 bases and the J gene lost 7 bases, with 12 bases spanning the gap. Sample: peripheral blood, taken on day 0 of AZD1222 vaccination. The clonotype comes from an adult in good health. This sequence joins TRBV18 and TRBJ2-5; D remains ambiguous. CDR3 sequence reads: CASSPPYEDGTQYF. As DNA, the CDR3 is TGTGCCAGCTCACCACCGTATGAAGACGGGACCCAGTACTTC.